Listed here are 20 T cell receptor beta chains from one sample, sequenced in a study of high-grade serous ovarian cancer treatment subgroups. The data were produced by immunoSEQ multiplex PCR, yet TCRdb's version contains in-frame clones alone and is incomplete. Among about 9,000 clones, approximately 80% were seen once, and the ten largest hold under 6.5%. Tumor samples were taken before definitive surgery or chemotherapy. The specimen sequenced was tumor tissue. The receptors here all came from a human donor with high-grade serous ovarian cancer.

J is TRBJ1-1 and V is TRBV5-1, with 8 nucleotides matching TRBD1. This CDR3 region has 15 residues. The germline CDR1 and CDR2 sequences are SGHRS and YFSETQ. With 5 bases clipped from V and 1 base from J, the junction kept 7 bases outside the gene matches. The CDR3 here is CASRERQGRNTEAFF. DNA of the CDR3: TGCGCCAGCAGGGAAAGACAGGGGAGGAACACTGAAGCTTTCTTT.

V and J are TRBV10-2 and TRBJ2-1; 14 positions agree with TRBD2. The ends lost 6 bases at V and 10 bases at J; junction bases unmatched: 8. This CDR3 comprises 15 residues. In germline, CDR1 is WSHSY, CDR2 SAAADI. CDR3 amino acids: CASRPGLAGGEEQFF. The CDR3 bases are TGCGCCAGCAGGCCCGGACTAGCGGGGGGTGAGGAGCAGTTCTTC.

J is TRBJ1-2 and V is TRBV7-3, with D unresolved. From germline, CDR1 is SGHTA and CDR2 FQGTGA. The CDR3 spans 12 residues. V was clipped by 5 bases and J by 4 bases, with 8 bases between them. The CDR3 loop reads CASSLNSYGYTF. Here the CDR3 DNA reads TGTGCCAGCAGCCTGAATAGCTATGGCTACACCTTC.

The rearrangement uses TRBV5-1 and TRBJ2-7; 9 positions agree with TRBD1. The germline CDR1 and CDR2 sequences are SGHRS and YFSETQ. The CDR3 has 14 amino acids. Losses at the gene ends were 5 bases for V and 5 bases for J; bases not matched to a gene: 8. This CDR3 is CASRMDRGGDEQYF. The CDR3, as DNA: TGCGCCAGCAGAATGGACAGGGGTGGCGACGAGCAGTACTTC.

This clone was detected once. The gene calls are TRBV30 and TRBJ1-6; 8 nucleotides match TRBD1. The V and J ends lost 1 base and 14 bases, in that order; junction bases with no gene match: 4. CDR3 length: 12 residues. The germline CDR1 and CDR2 sequences are GTSNPN and SVGIG (reference sequence). CDR3 sequence reads: CAWSADRVSLHF. CDR3 nucleotide sequence: TGTGCCTGGAGTGCGGACAGGGTATCCCTCCACTTT.

The V gene is TRBV9, the J gene TRBJ2-5; 8 positions agree with TRBD2. The CDR3 has 16 amino acids. V was clipped by 1 base and J by 1 base; unmatched bases: 6. Germline V gene lookup returns CDR1 SGDLS and CDR2 YYNGEE. The CDR3 is CASSVSASGSQETQYF. As DNA, the CDR3 is TGTGCCAGCAGCGTATCCGCTAGCGGGTCCCAAGAGACCCAGTACTTC.

The rearrangement uses TRBV20-1 and TRBJ2-2; D gene uncertain. V was cut by 4 bases and J by 3 bases, with 3 bases left in between. The germline V gene encodes CDR1 DFQATT and CDR2 SNEGSKA (reference sequence). The CDR3 is 11 amino acids. CDR3 in amino acids: CSAKDTGELFF. DNA for the CDR3: TGCAGTGCTAAGGACACCGGGGAGCTGTTTTTT.

J is TRBJ2-1 and V is TRBV5-1; perhaps TRBD1 as D (6 bases). V dropped 2 bases and J dropped 7 bases, with 13 bases sitting between them. The CDR3 sequence is 14 residues long. Germline V gene sequence: CDR1 SGHRS, CDR2 YFSETQ. The CDR3: CASSFRGLRNEQFF. The CDR3, as DNA: TGCGCCAGCAGCTTCAGGGGTTTGAGGAATGAGCAGTTCTTC. The full variable domain, in which reference TRBV5-1 and TRBJ2-1 provide the parts outside the CDR3, is KAGVTQTPRYLIKTRGQQVTLSCSPISGHRSVSWYQQTPGQGLQFLFEYFSETQRNKGNFPGRFSGRQFSNSRSEMNVSTLELGDSALYLCASSFRGLRNEQFFGPGTRLTVL.

The chain recombines TRBV19 with TRBJ1-1; D gene uncertain. This CDR3 is 15 amino acids long. From germline, CDR1 is LNHDA and CDR2 SQIVND (reference sequence). The germline V and J ends were trimmed by 3 bases and 1 base, with 12 bases remaining between them. The CDR3 region is CASSILDSGNTEAFF. CDR3 bases: TGTGCCAGTAGTATCTTAGACTCCGGGAACACTGAAGCTTTCTTT.

The rearrangement joins TRBV9 to TRBJ2-5; 10 bases are shared with TRBD1. The J call is doubtful: the DNA matches TRBJ2-7 better. CDR1 and CDR2 (germline): SGDLS, YYNGEE. This CDR3 spans 15 amino acids. CDR3 residues: CASSVGQGAVYEQYF. CDR3 in DNA: TGTGCCAGCAGCGTAGGACAGGGGGCCGTCTACGAGCAGTACTTC.

The rearrangement joins TRBV4-1 to TRBJ2-7, with D possibly matching TRBD1 (7 bases). The CDR3 runs 15 residues. The germline V gene has CDR1 MGHRA and CDR2 YSYEKL. Trimming pared 0 bases from V and 2 bases from J, leaving 11 bases between. The CDR3 nucleotides read TGCGCCAGCAGCCAAGACAGGGGGGCCGCCTACGAGCAGTACTTC. As protein: CASSQDRGAAYEQYF.

V usage is TRBV18 and J usage is TRBJ1-2; TRBD1 is a possible D gene (5 bases). Germline-derived CDR1 and CDR2 are KGHSH and LQKENI. Trimming took off 4 bases at V and 4 bases at J, with 16 bases between the two ends. The CDR3 is 15 residues long. As DNA, the CDR3 is TGTGCCAGCTCACAGGGGACGGACCCTATCTATGGCTACACCTTC. Its translation is CASSQGTDPIYGYTF.

V gene TRBV19 combines with J gene TRBJ2-3, with 7 bases that match TRBD1. There are 15 residues in the CDR3. CDR1 is LNHDA and CDR2 is SQIVND in the germline V gene (reference sequence). J gave up 2 bases and V 6 bases, and 8 bases lay outside the gene matches. CDR3 region: CASRTTGDFTDTQYF. CDR3 DNA: TGTGCCAGTAGGACAACAGGGGATTTCACAGATACGCAGTATTTT.

This chain joins TRBV14 and TRBJ2-2, with D unresolved. The CDR3 is 16 amino acids. The V gene lost 1 base and the J gene lost 4 bases, with 13 bases spanning the gap. Per germline, CDR1 SGHDN and CDR2 FVKESK. The CDR3 protein is CASSQVGRSGTGELFF. Written as DNA, the CDR3 is TGTGCCAGCAGCCAAGTTGGTCGTTCGGGCACCGGGGAGCTGTTTTTT. Combining the CDR3 with reference TRBV14 and TRBJ2-2 gives the whole variable domain EAGVTQFPSHSVIEKGQTVTLRCDPISGHDNLYWYRRVMGKEIKFLLHFVKESKQDESGMPNNRFLAERTGGTYSTLKVQPAELEDSGVYFCASSQVGRSGTGELFFGEGSRLTVL.

The chain links TRBV5-5 to TRBJ1-6, with TRBD1 as a possible D gene (6 bases). CDR3 length: 17 amino acids. The germline CDR1 and CDR2 sequences are SGHKS and YYEKEE (reference sequence). V gave up 7 bases and J gave up 6 bases, with 23 bases separating them. This CDR3 is CASHAGQGNLANSPLHF. CDR3 nucleotide sequence: TGTGCCAGCCACGCGGGGCAGGGGAATTTGGCTAATTCACCCCTCCACTTT.

The V gene is TRBV2, the J gene TRBJ2-1, with 9 bases lining up with TRBD2. V was pared by 2 bases and J by 4 bases, with 6 bases of the junction left unmatched. The CDR3 contains 16 residues. Germline CDR1 and CDR2: SNHLY and FYNNEI. In DNA, the CDR3 is TGTGCCAGCAGTGAATCTGGACTAGCGATATACAATGAGCAGTTCTTC. Protein: CASSESGLAIYNEQFF.

The V call is TRBV6-6, the J call TRBJ1-2; possible D gene TRBD1, 5 bases. Trimming shortened V by 0 bases and J by 3 bases, and 11 bases separated the two germline ends. The CDR3 runs 15 residues. Germline loops: CDR1 MNHNY, CDR2 SVGAGI (reference sequence). CDR3 DNA: TGTGCCAGCAGTTACTCCGGGGGAAGTGACTATGGCTACACCTTC. It specifies CASSYSGGSDYGYTF.

The J gene is TRBJ2-7, the V gene TRBV9; TRBD2 matches 8 bases. The CDR3 totals 15 residues. Per germline, CDR1 SGDLS and CDR2 YYNGEE. Trimming cost V 0 bases and J 6 bases; bases outside gene matches: 8. The CDR3 region is CASSVANTAGGEQYF. CDR3 coding DNA: TGTGCCAGCAGCGTAGCTAACACGGCGGGGGGCGAGCAGTACTTC.

The chain carries TRBV11-2 and TRBJ1-2; D remains unclear. CDR3 length equals 13 residues. Germline CDR1 and CDR2: SGHAT and FQNNGV. V was pared by 5 bases and J by 4 bases, with 11 bases between. As DNA, the CDR3 is TGTGCCAGCAGCGCGCGACAACTCTATGGCTACACCTTC. This codes for CASSARQLYGYTF.

The gene calls are TRBV9 and TRBJ1-1; unclear D gene. The germline CDR1 and CDR2 sequences are SGDLS and YYNGEE. V was trimmed by 0 bases and J by 5 bases, leaving 14 bases between them. This CDR3 spans 15 amino acids. Here the CDR3 DNA reads TGTGCCAGCAGCGTAGCGGGATCTCTGCGGACTGAAGCTTTCTTT. It specifies CASSVAGSLRTEAFF.